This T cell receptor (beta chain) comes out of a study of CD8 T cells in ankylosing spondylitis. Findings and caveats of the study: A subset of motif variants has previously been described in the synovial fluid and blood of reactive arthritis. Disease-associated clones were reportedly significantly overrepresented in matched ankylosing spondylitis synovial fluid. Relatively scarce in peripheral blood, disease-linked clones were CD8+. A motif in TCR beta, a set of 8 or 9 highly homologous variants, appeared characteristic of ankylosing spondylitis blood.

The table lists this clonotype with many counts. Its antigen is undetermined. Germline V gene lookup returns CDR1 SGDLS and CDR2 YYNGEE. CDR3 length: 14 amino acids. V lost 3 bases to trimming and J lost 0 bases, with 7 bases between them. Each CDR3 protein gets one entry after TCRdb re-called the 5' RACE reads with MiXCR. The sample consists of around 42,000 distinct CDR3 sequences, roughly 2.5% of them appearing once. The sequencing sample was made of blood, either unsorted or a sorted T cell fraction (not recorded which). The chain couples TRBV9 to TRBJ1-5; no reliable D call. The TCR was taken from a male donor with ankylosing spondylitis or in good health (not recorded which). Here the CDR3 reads CASSGDLSNQPQHF. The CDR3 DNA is TGTGCCAGCAGCGGCGACCTTAGCAATCAGCCCCAGCATTTT.